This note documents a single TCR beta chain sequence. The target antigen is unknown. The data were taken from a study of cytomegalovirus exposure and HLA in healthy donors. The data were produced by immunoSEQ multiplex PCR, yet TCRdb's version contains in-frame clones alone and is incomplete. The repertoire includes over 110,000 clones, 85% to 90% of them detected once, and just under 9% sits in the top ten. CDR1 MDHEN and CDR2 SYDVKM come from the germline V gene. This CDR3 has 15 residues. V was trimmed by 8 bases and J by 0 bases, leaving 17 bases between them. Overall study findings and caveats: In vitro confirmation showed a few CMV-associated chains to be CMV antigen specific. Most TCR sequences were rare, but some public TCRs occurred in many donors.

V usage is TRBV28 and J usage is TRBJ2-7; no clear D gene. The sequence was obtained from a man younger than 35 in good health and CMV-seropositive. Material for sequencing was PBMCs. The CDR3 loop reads CASRSLGYSSYEQYF. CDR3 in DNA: TGTGCCAGCCGCTCCTTGGGCTATAGCTCCTACGAGCAGTACTTC.